The rows below give T cell receptor beta chains drawn from one sample of a study of long-term antiretroviral therapy in people with HIV. Assay used: immunoSEQ multiplex PCR; TCRdb lists only in-frame clones, some missing. The table records around 26,000 clones, around four fifths of them present only once. Sequencing used unsorted PBMCs, obtained 1.1 years before starting antiretroviral therapy. All receptors derive from a woman in her forties with HIV. CDR3s leave out the opening cysteine and the closing phenylalanine or tryptophan. D genes are given only for firm matches. Clone size is given for some rows only: seen once, a few or many times, or a class if the clone is expanded.

cdr3_aa clone_size d_call j_call cdr3_length v_call
ASSTDNNYGYT few . TRBJ1-2 11 TRBV6-5
ASSGQGYTGELF . TRBD1 TRBJ2-2 12 TRBV19
ASSRQTEAF . . TRBJ1-1 9 TRBV6-1
ASSIYAGGSNEQF . TRBD2 TRBJ2-1 13 TRBV19
ASSLTGLTYEQY once . TRBJ2-7 12 TRBV27
ASSSGGGHGQPQH . . TRBJ1-5 13 TRBV28
ASSVMATSGNTIY . . TRBJ1-3 13 TRBV9
ASSLSRAGTNYNEQF . . TRBJ2-1 15 TRBV27
ASSYSRAGSPIGYT . . TRBJ1-2 14 TRBV6-5
ASSAEWTGSYEQY . TRBD1 TRBJ2-7 13 TRBV2
ASSLGAVSYNEQF . . TRBJ2-1 13 TRBV5-6
ASRRAGGPSDEQF . TRBD2 TRBJ2-1 13 TRBV5-4
ASSPDIIIRGYT . . TRBJ1-2 12 TRBV7-6
ASSELAGGSYEQY . TRBD2 TRBJ2-7 13 TRBV6-1
ASIRGLGTEAF few . TRBJ1-1 11 TRBV19
ASSIGGSGELF few . TRBJ2-2 11 TRBV19
ASSTTTSSSYEQY . . TRBJ2-7 13 TRBV19
ASSVGDGTGELF . . TRBJ2-2 12 TRBV5-1
ASSFNGGRETQY . . TRBJ2-5 12 TRBV5-1
ASSWAGLNNEQF . . TRBJ2-1 12 TRBV5-4
SVDRAEDYGYT . TRBD1 TRBJ1-2 11 TRBV29-1
ASSWPQH . . TRBJ1-5 7 TRBV19
ASSSPVGRIVYNSPLH . . TRBJ1-6 16 TRBV11-2
ASTRRGSETYNEQF . TRBD1 TRBJ2-1 14 TRBV11-3